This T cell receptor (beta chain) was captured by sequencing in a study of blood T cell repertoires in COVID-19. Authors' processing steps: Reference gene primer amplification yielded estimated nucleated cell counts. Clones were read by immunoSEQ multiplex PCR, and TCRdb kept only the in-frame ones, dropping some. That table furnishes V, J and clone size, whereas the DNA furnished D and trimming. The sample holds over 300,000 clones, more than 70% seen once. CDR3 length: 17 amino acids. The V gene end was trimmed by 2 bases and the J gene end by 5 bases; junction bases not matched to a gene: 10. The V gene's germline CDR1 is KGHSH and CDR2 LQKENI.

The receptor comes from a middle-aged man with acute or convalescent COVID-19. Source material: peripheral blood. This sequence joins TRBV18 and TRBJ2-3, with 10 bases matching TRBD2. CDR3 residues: CASSPVSGGAVRDTQYF. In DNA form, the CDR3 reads TGTGCCAGCTCACCAGTGAGCGGGGGGGCCGTTCGAGATACGCAGTATTTT.